These T cell receptor beta chains were read from a single sample in a study of T-cell reconstitution after alpha-beta-depleted transplantation in children. TCRdb passed the PCR reads through MiXCR, listing each CDR3 protein once. Of roughly 590,000 distinct CDR3 sequences in the sample, 15% to 20% are singletons; the top ten hold 1.1%. This material consisted of PBMCs from the stem cell graft donor, taken from the stem cell graft. The receptors derive from a human donor who donated a stem cell graft to a child with acute myeloid leukemia. Each CDR3 is given with its conserved first and last residue.

>14|TRBV20-1
CSANSGVVEDTQYF
>17|TRBV5-1
CASRGEMPGSSGNTIYF
>12|TRBV7-8
CASSLGGRSLHF
>13|TRBV3-1
CASTLINTGELFF
>18|TRBV11-2
CASSLVVRVPTSGNTIYF
>15|TRBV7-9
CASSLGQGNTGELFF
>15|TRBV4-3
CASSQGRPVAYEQYF
>15|TRBV15
CATSRPEQVVEKLFF
>13|TRBV7-6
CASRAGGRGEQFF
>16|TRBV7-8
CASSLTLPGLNQPQHF
>13|TRBV6-5
CASRRQVGQPQHF
>15|TRBV19
CASQKWLLDNQPQHF
>15|TRBV7-9
CASSLGQGRDYGYTF
>12|TRBV20-1
CSARPSGYGYTF
>14|TRBV5-1
CASSGERGGDTQYF
>13|TRBV20-1
CSAVRGAKNIQYF
>14|TRBV20-1
CSAPSSRTGYGYTF
>16|TRBV5-5
CASSLRTLGAQETQYF
>13|TRBV5-6
CASSFQGVEPQHF
>17|TRBV7-6
CASSLGAGVGGNQPQHF
>16|TRBV9
CASSPGRGRMAYEQYF
>16|TRBV5-8
CASSLHRNLNTDTQYF
>14|TRBV20-1
CSASAASGTYEQYF
>12|TRBV12-3/TRBV12-4
CASTWGFGELFF
>13|TRBV24-1
CASRDSQQETQYF
>16|TRBV7-9
CASSMGQDRNANTIYF
>18|TRBV20-1
CSARVQRGVRSGANVLTF
>16|TRBV20-1
CSARDLSGGDTGELFF
>14|TRBV7-2
CASSLASRGGRAFF